These 19 T cell receptor beta chains were all obtained from the same sample, sequenced in a study of blood T cell repertoires in COVID-19. The protocol was immunoSEQ multiplex PCR, while the TCRdb copy is restricted to in-frame clones and leaves out a portion. The table shows over 200,000 clones, with approximately 87% occurring only once. The sample was peripheral blood. The receptors shown here come from a woman aged 50 to 65 with acute or convalescent COVID-19.

The rearrangement uses TRBV7-9 and TRBJ2-5, with 9 bases matching TRBD1. Germline loops: CDR1 SEHNR, CDR2 FQNEAQ (reference sequence). V trimming: 3 bases; J trimming: 5 bases; junction bases outside the gene matches: 4. The CDR3 is 14 residues long. CDR3 bases: TGTGCCAGCAGCTTCCTGACAGGGGGTGAGACCCAGTACTTC. This sequence encodes CASSFLTGGETQYF. Filled out from reference TRBV7-9 and TRBJ2-5, the complete variable domain reads DTGVSQNPRHKITKRGQNVTFRCDPISEHNRLYWYRQTLGQGPEFLTYFQNEAQLEKSRLLSDRFSAERPKGSFSTLEIQRTEQGDSAMYLCASSFLTGGETQYFGPGTRLLVL.

The rearrangement uses TRBV29-1 and TRBJ2-7, with 7 bases matching TRBD1. The CDR3 length is 14 residues. V was pared by 8 bases and J by 3 bases, with 13 bases of the junction left unmatched. Germline V CDR1 and CDR2: SQVTM, ANQGSEA. CDR3 bases: TGCAGCACTACTGGGAGTCAGGGGGACTACGAGCAGTACTTC. Translated: CSTTGSQGDYEQYF.

V is TRBV4-1 and J is TRBJ2-1, with 7 bases aligning to TRBD2. Trimming removed 5 bases from V and 0 bases from J; junction bases left unmatched: 19. Germline loops: CDR1 MGHRA, CDR2 YSYEKL. CDR3 length equals 20 residues. The CDR3 is CASSGQLGLAEEGSYNEQFF. In DNA, the CDR3 is TGCGCCAGCAGCGGGCAATTGGGGCTAGCGGAGGAGGGCTCCTACAATGAGCAGTTCTTC.

The V gene is TRBV30, the J gene TRBJ2-1, with D perhaps matching TRBD1 (6 bases). The V end was cut by 3 bases, the J end by 7 bases, with 22 bases between. CDR3 length: 16 amino acids. CDR1 is GTSNPN, CDR2 SVGIG, per germline (reference sequence). Written as DNA, the CDR3 is TGTGCCTGGAGCCGATTAAGCGGACAGTCGGGGAATGAGCAGTTCTTC. Protein sequence: CAWSRLSGQSGNEQFF. The entire variable domain, with the rest obtained from reference TRBV30 and TRBJ2-1, is as follows: SQTIHQWPATLVQPVGSPLSLECTVEGTSNPNLYWYRQAAGRGLQLLFYSVGIGQISSEVPQNLSASRPQDRQFILSSKKLLLSDSGFYLCAWSRLSGQSGNEQFFGPGTRLTVL.

The CDR3 here is CASSLWGGQGASNQPQHF. The CDR3 DNA reads as TGTGCCAGCAGTTTATGGGGGGGACAGGGGGCGAGCAATCAGCCCCAGCATTTT. The chain is built from TRBV28 and TRBJ1-5; 12 bases line up with TRBD1. The V and J ends lost 0 bases and 1 base, in that order; junction bases with no gene match: 4. The CDR3 is made up of 18 amino acids. The germline V gene has CDR1 MDHEN and CDR2 SYDVKM.

The rearrangement uses TRBV30 and TRBJ2-4, with 15 bases matching TRBD2. The CDR3 extends over 15 amino acids. Germline V gene sequence: CDR1 GTSNPN, CDR2 SVGIG (reference sequence). With V trimmed by 0 bases and J by 10 bases, 4 bases remained unmatched. The CDR3 sequence: CAWSVGGLAGGIQYF. CDR3 DNA: TGTGCCTGGAGTGTAGGGGGACTAGCGGGAGGAATTCAGTACTTC.

This clone occurred once. The chain links TRBV4-1 to TRBJ2-1; TRBD2 agrees at 10 bases. Germline CDR1 and CDR2: MGHRA and YSYEKL. This CDR3 is 17 amino acids long. Unmatched junction bases numbered 5, after V lost 0 bases and J lost 3 bases. The CDR3 DNA reads TGCGCCAGCAGCCAAGACCATCCTAGCGGGAGCTACAATGAGCAGTTCTTC. The encoded protein is CASSQDHPSGSYNEQFF.

The CDR3 protein is CASKGLAGTSSYNEQFF. CDR3 bases: TGTGCCAGCAAGGGACTAGCGGGGACAAGCTCCTACAATGAGCAGTTCTTC. The chain carries TRBV28 and TRBJ2-1, with TRBD2 identical over 13 bases. The CDR3 has 17 amino acids. Unmatched junction bases numbered 6, after V lost 7 bases and J lost 0 bases. The germline CDR1 and CDR2 sequences are MDHEN and SYDVKM. Full variable domain (outside the CDR3, taken from reference TRBV28 and TRBJ2-1): DVKVTQSSRYLVKRTGEKVFLECVQDMDHENMFWYRQDPGLGLRLIYFSYDVKMKEKGDIPEGYSVSREKKERFSLILESASTNQTSMYLCASKGLAGTSSYNEQFFGPGTRLTVL.

The chain is built from TRBV3-1 (or the pseudogene TRBV3-2) and TRBJ1-2; TRBD1 matches 7 bases. Per the germline V gene, CDR1 is LGHDT and CDR2 is YNNKEL (reference sequence). This CDR3 spans 14 amino acids. Germline trimming cut 4 bases from V and 6 bases from J; bases unmatched to any gene: 8. The CDR3 region is CASSPLTGLDGYTF. Written as DNA, the CDR3 is TGTGCCAGCAGCCCACTGACAGGGTTGGATGGCTACACCTTC.

This sequence joins TRBV4-2 and TRBJ2-6; the D gene is possibly TRBD2 (7 bases). The CDR3 spans 18 residues. Trimming shortened V by 1 base and J by 1 base, and 14 bases separated the two germline ends. Germline lookup yields CDR1 LGHNA and CDR2 YNFKEQ. The CDR3 protein is CASSQGDEGGSGANVLTF. The DNA for the CDR3 is TGTGCCAGCAGCCAAGGGGACGAGGGGGGGTCTGGGGCCAACGTCCTGACTTTC.

The V and J genes are TRBV10-1 and TRBJ1-4; D is undetermined. Trimming left V 4 bases short and J 7 bases short, with 10 bases between. Germline assignment: CDR1 WNHNN and CDR2 SYGVQD (reference sequence). The CDR3 is made up of 13 amino acids. The chain's CDR3 is CASSAGTFEKLFF. The DNA for the CDR3 is TGCGCCAGCAGTGCCGGTACTTTTGAAAAACTGTTTTTT.

This sequence joins TRBV28 and TRBJ2-1, with no clear D. V dropped 7 bases and J dropped 2 bases, with 21 bases sitting between them. Germline V gives CDR1 MDHEN, CDR2 SYDVKM. CDR3 length equals 17 residues. CDR3 region: CASTHGPGPHPYNEQFF. In nucleotides, the CDR3 is TGTGCCAGCACTCATGGCCCTGGCCCACACCCCTACAATGAGCAGTTCTTC.

The chain is built from TRBV28 and TRBJ2-4; maybe TRBD2 (6 bases). The CDR3 length is 12 residues. Germline-derived CDR1 and CDR2 are MDHEN and SYDVKM. The V gene lost 10 bases and the J gene lost 7 bases, with 14 bases spanning the gap. CDR3 coding DNA: TGTGCCACCAGCCGGGAGTTTAACATTCAGTACTTC. Encoded protein: CATSREFNIQYF.

The rearrangement uses TRBV27 and TRBJ1-1; D unresolved. CDR1 is MNHEY, CDR2 SMNVEV, per germline (reference sequence). Trimming removed 3 bases at V and 0 bases at J, with 8 bases between. There are 14 residues in the CDR3. The CDR3 sequence: CASSFGLVNTEAFF. CDR3 nucleotides: TGTGCCAGCAGTTTTGGACTCGTGAACACTGAAGCTTTCTTT.

The chain uses TRBV2 and TRBJ2-5; 8 bases map to TRBD1. The length of the CDR3 is 13 residues. The V segment lost 11 bases and the J segment 5 bases; nucleotides outside the gene matches: 10. The germline CDR1 and CDR2 sequences are SNHLY and FYNNEI. This CDR3 reads CAGLDREVETQYF. For the CDR3, the DNA is TGTGCCGGGTTGGACAGGGAGGTGGAGACCCAGTACTTC.

The chain recombines TRBV5-8 with TRBJ2-3; D might be TRBD1 (6 bases). Germline values: CDR1 SGHTS, CDR2 YDEGEE. The ends were cut back, 7 bases at V and 5 bases at J, with 20 bases in the middle. CDR3 size: 15 residues. CDR3 nucleotide sequence: TGTGCCAGCGGGGGCCGGGCCTACGTGGGAGATACGCAGTATTTT. This sequence encodes CASGGRAYVGDTQYF.

This clone turned up a few times. The chain combines TRBV5-1 with TRBJ2-7, with D possibly matching TRBD2 (6 bases). The length of the CDR3 is 15 residues. The V gene's germline CDR1 is SGHRS and CDR2 YFSETQ. V dropped 2 bases and J dropped 2 bases, with 14 bases sitting between them. Written as DNA, the CDR3 is TGCGCCAGCAGCTTTGGAGGGATCCTAACCTACGAGCAGTACTTC. Translating it yields CASSFGGILTYEQYF.

This chain uses TRBV4-3 with TRBJ1-1; D not certain. The germline gives CDR1 LGHNA, CDR2 YSLEER. The CDR3 sequence is 15 residues long. The germline V and J ends were trimmed by 1 base and 0 bases, with 9 bases remaining between them. The CDR3 DNA sequence: TGCGCCAGCAGCCAAGGCCCTATGGTGAACACTGAAGCTTTCTTT. This gives the protein CASSQGPMVNTEAFF.

This clone was observed a single time. The V call is TRBV25-1, the J call TRBJ1-1, with D perhaps matching TRBD1 (5 bases). The germline gives CDR1 MGHDK, CDR2 SYGVNS. This CDR3 has 12 amino acids. V gave up 6 bases and J gave up 5 bases, with 10 bases separating them. The CDR3 sequence: CASSREWTEAFF. CDR3 coding DNA: TGTGCCAGCAGCAGGGAATGGACTGAAGCTTTCTTT.